These T cell receptor beta chains were read from a single sample in a study of beta chain bispecific antibodies for T cell cancers. TCRdb used MiXCR to reprocess the 5' RACE reads, holding one entry per CDR3 protein. The table has around 8,600 distinct CDR3 sequences, less than 2.5% seen once. The antigens these receptors bind are not known. This material consisted of T cells from a healthy donor cultured with Jurkat leukemia cells, taken from a culture containing an anti-CD19 bispecific antibody. These receptors originate from a human donor in good health. Some clones in this sample may be carry-over from other donors' samples. Each CDR3 is given with its conserved first and last residue. Each record gives: CDR3 protein, J gene, V gene.

CDR3 protein: CASSLTPGTLGDTDTQYF; J gene: TRBJ2-3; V gene: TRBV13
CDR3 protein: CASRPGLAGYEQYF; J gene: TRBJ2-7; V gene: TRBV27
CDR3 protein: CVYTGAQETQYF; J gene: TRBJ2-5; V gene: TRBV5-4
CDR3 protein: CSANDRANTGELFF; J gene: TRBJ2-2; V gene: TRBV20-1
CDR3 protein: CAIANGRTYEQYF; J gene: TRBJ2-7; V gene: TRBV10-3
CDR3 protein: CAISSGDYGYTF; J gene: TRBJ1-2; V gene: TRBV10-3
CDR3 protein: CASRAGSGSGYTF; J gene: TRBJ1-2; V gene: TRBV27
CDR3 protein: CASSIFGGTEAFF; J gene: TRBJ1-1; V gene: TRBV19
CDR3 protein: CASSPPEAGGYNEQFF; J gene: TRBJ2-1; V gene: TRBV18
CDR3 protein: CASSIPGYEQFF; J gene: TRBJ2-1; V gene: TRBV5-1
CDR3 protein: CASSLSGDITDTQYF; J gene: TRBJ2-3; V gene: TRBV5-8
CDR3 protein: CASSLGEGQGGGRTEAFF; J gene: TRBJ1-1; V gene: TRBV7-6
CDR3 protein: CSPTSGGTYEQYF; J gene: TRBJ2-7; V gene: TRBV20-1
CDR3 protein: CASSPGLANEQYF; J gene: TRBJ2-7; V gene: TRBV11-3
CDR3 protein: CAWSPSWGANVLTF; J gene: TRBJ2-6; V gene: TRBV30
CDR3 protein: CASSYAGTTEAFF; J gene: TRBJ1-1; V gene: TRBV6-5
CDR3 protein: CASSPGPMGNIQYF; J gene: TRBJ2-4; V gene: TRBV27
CDR3 protein: CFARGTGSLEQYF; J gene: TRBJ2-7; V gene: TRBV27
CDR3 protein: CASSPGVPGPTGELFF; J gene: TRBJ2-2; V gene: TRBV19
CDR3 protein: CASRRGRDQPQHF; J gene: TRBJ1-5; V gene: TRBV27
CDR3 protein: CASSSELAGGQETQYF; J gene: TRBJ2-5; V gene: TRBV5-6
CDR3 protein: CATSKGGGASETQYF; J gene: TRBJ2-5; V gene: TRBV15
CDR3 protein: CASSPDFGQPQHF; J gene: TRBJ1-5; V gene: TRBV6-6
CDR3 protein: CASSSSGTEQCF; J gene: TRBJ2-7; V gene: TRBV5-6
CDR3 protein: CASSLSGTGNREAFF; J gene: TRBJ1-1; V gene: TRBV5-1
CDR3 protein: CASSVLGDDYEQYF; J gene: TRBJ2-7; V gene: TRBV19
CDR3 protein: CASSVGPGGDYGYTF; J gene: TRBJ1-2; V gene: TRBV9
CDR3 protein: CAISEGHPDSYEQYF; J gene: TRBJ2-7; V gene: TRBV10-3
CDR3 protein: CASSRDRAHEQYF; J gene: TRBJ2-7; V gene: TRBV27
CDR3 protein: CASSLDRTYEQYF; J gene: TRBJ2-7; V gene: TRBV7-9
CDR3 protein: CSVDSDEQNTEAFF; J gene: TRBJ1-1; V gene: TRBV29-1
CDR3 protein: CASSSLGGAGNEQFF; J gene: TRBJ2-1; V gene: TRBV5-1
CDR3 protein: CSASVVGRGPETGNTIYF; J gene: TRBJ1-3; V gene: TRBV20-1
CDR3 protein: CSAFPLAGLQETQYF; J gene: TRBJ2-5; V gene: TRBV20-1
CDR3 protein: CASSLDPGATATEAFF; J gene: TRBJ1-1; V gene: TRBV5-1
CDR3 protein: CASSARANTEAFF; J gene: TRBJ1-1; V gene: TRBV14
CDR3 protein: CASSISGGAYNEQFF; J gene: TRBJ2-1; V gene: TRBV19
CDR3 protein: CASKGGGIQETQYF; J gene: TRBJ2-5; V gene: TRBV5-4
CDR3 protein: CASSQGQGNEKLFF; J gene: TRBJ1-4; V gene: TRBV5-1
CDR3 protein: CASSPGVGYTF; J gene: TRBJ1-2; V gene: TRBV12-3/TRBV12-4
CDR3 protein: CASSDTLEVGAFF; J gene: TRBJ1-1; V gene: TRBV10-2
CDR3 protein: CASSQEQDSPAELFF; J gene: TRBJ2-2; V gene: TRBV3-1
CDR3 protein: CASSSNTGELFF; J gene: TRBJ2-2; V gene: TRBV6-1
CDR3 protein: CASGLGGGFTEAFF; J gene: TRBJ1-1; V gene: TRBV27
CDR3 protein: CASSFPGGYTDTQYF; J gene: TRBJ2-3; V gene: TRBV5-4
CDR3 protein: CASSEAWYFRVGQGYNEQFF; J gene: TRBJ2-1; V gene: TRBV6-1
CDR3 protein: CASSLVADLTYGYTF; J gene: TRBJ1-2; V gene: TRBV7-8
CDR3 protein: CAWGTTTYEQYF; J gene: TRBJ2-7; V gene: TRBV30
CDR3 protein: CASSPDRDGSNQPQHF; J gene: TRBJ1-5; V gene: TRBV19
CDR3 protein: CASSLETGGETQYF; J gene: TRBJ2-5; V gene: TRBV5-1
CDR3 protein: CSARVGIWTGDLSDTQYF; J gene: TRBJ2-3; V gene: TRBV20-1
CDR3 protein: CASSHAGLYPSTGELFF; J gene: TRBJ2-2; V gene: TRBV4-1
CDR3 protein: CASREGGGTEAFF; J gene: TRBJ1-1; V gene: TRBV2